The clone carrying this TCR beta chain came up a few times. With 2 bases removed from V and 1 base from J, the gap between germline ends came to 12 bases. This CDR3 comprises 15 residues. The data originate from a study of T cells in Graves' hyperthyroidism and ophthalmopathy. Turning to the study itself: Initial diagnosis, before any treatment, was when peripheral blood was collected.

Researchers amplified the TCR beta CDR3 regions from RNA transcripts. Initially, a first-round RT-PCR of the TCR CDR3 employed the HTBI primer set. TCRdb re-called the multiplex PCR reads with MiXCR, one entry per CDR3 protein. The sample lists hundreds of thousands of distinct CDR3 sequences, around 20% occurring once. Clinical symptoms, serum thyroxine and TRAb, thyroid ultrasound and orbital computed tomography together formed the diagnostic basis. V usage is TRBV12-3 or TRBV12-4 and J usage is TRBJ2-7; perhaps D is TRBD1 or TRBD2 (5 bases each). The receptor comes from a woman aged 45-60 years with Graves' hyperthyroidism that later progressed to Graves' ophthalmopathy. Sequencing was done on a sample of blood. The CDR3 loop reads CASSLTRGLSYEQYF. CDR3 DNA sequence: TGTGCCAGCAGTTTAACCCGGGGCTTGTCCTACGAGCAGTACTTC.